This T cell receptor (beta chain) was recovered during a study of T-cell reconstitution after alpha-beta-depleted transplantation in children (dated by TCRdb to about 2016). Broadly, across the study: Using TCR repertoire profiling, the study quantitatively followed how T-cell immune reconstitution unfolded in children after TCRalphabeta/CD19-depleted allogeneic hematopoietic cell transplantation.

On this clonotype: Its antigen specificity is not known. No base qualities exist here, and no much larger clone lies one base off it.

Receptor libraries were prepared by PCR. TCRdb names Illumina HiSeq 2500 as the instrument used. TCR libraries were prepared with molecular barcoding, using unique molecular identifiers to normalize TCRbeta repertoire quantification. Starting from the raw public reads, TCRdb applied fastp trimming at Q25, assembled clones with MiXCR and retained in-frame beta chains. Under each unique CDR3 protein, matching rows form one entry showing the most common genes and DNA. Present in this sample are 500,000 or so distinct CDR3 sequences, around a third of which were seen just once. Under 3% of the sample lies in the top ten. The CDR3 contains 15 residues, cysteine and phenylalanine counted. This entry keeps only the CDR3 DNA: 45 bases, framed from base 1. V has 5 bases trimmed and J has 8 bases trimmed; junction bases matching no gene number 12. From the germline V gene, CDR1 is SGHDT and CDR2 is YYEEEE.

Specimen: PBMCs from the stem cell graft donor, collected from the stem cell graft. The chain employs TRBV5-6 and TRBJ1-2; 10 middle bases align to TRBD1. The sequence came from a human donor who donated a stem cell graft to a child with aplastic anemia. The CDR3 reads as follows: CASRARDRGRKGYTF. Here is the DNA: TGTGCCAGCAGGGCCCGGGACAGGGGACGGAAGGGCTACACCTTC.